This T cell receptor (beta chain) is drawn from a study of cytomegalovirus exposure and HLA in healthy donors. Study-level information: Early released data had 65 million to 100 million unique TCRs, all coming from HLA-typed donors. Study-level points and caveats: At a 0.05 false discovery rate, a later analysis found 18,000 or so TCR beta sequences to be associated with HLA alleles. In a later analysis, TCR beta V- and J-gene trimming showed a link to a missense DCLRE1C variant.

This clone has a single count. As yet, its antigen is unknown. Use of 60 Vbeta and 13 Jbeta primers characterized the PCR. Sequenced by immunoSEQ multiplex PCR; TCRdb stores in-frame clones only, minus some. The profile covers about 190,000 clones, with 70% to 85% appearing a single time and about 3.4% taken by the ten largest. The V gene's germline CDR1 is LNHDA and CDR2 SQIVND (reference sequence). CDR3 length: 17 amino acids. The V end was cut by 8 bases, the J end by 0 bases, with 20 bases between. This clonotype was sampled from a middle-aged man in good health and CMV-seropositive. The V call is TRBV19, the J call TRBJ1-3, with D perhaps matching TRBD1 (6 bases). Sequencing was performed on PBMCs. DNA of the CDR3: TGTGCCAGTCGCCCCTTCGACAGGACTTACTCTGGAAACACCATATATTTT. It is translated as CASRPFDRTYSGNTIYF.